The 21 T cell receptor beta chains given below trace back to one sample, sequenced in a study of response to subunit inactivated influenza vaccine. TCRdb analysed the RT-PCR reads with MiXCR anew, one entry per CDR3 protein. The data show roughly 700,000 distinct CDR3 sequences, around 13% seen once. The sample here was PBMCs from blood, taken 14 to 15 days before vaccination. The receptors were gathered from a man aged 50 to 59 who received an inactivated influenza vaccine.

This clonotype turned up a few times. The chain couples TRBV11-2 to TRBJ2-1; 8 bases are shared with TRBD2. The V and J ends lost 5 bases and 8 bases, in that order; junction bases with no gene match: 11. The CDR3 length is 15 residues. CDR1 SGHAT and CDR2 FQNNGV come from the germline V gene. The DNA of the CDR3 is TGTGCCAGCAGCCTCGGGACTAGGGGCGACGATGAGCAGTTCTTC. Encoded protein: CASSLGTRGDDEQFF.

The chain has TRBV7-9 and TRBJ1-4, with 7 positions matching TRBD1. V gave up 4 bases and J gave up 5 bases; unmatched junction bases: 10. The CDR3 totals 16 residues. Germline loops: CDR1 SEHNR, CDR2 FQNEAQ (reference sequence). The CDR3 protein is CASSSGTVRNNEKLFF. CDR3 DNA: TGTGCCAGCAGCTCCGGGACAGTCAGGAACAATGAAAAACTGTTTTTT. Looking up the rest from reference TRBV7-9 and TRBJ1-4 gives the full variable domain: DTGVSQNPRHKITKRGQNVTFRCDPISEHNRLYWYRQTLGQGPEFLTYFQNEAQLEKSRLLSDRFSAERPKGSFSTLEIQRTEQGDSAMYLCASSSGTVRNNEKLFFGSGTQLSVL.

The chain links TRBV28 to TRBJ1-2; 10 bases line up with TRBD1. The CDR3 has 17 residues. J was trimmed by 0 bases and V by 6 bases; bases with no gene match: 10. CDR1 is MDHEN and CDR2 is SYDVKM in the germline V gene. CDR3 bases: TGTGCCAGCAGGAAACCGGGACAGGGGCCGTCTAACTATGGCTACACCTTC. Protein: CASRKPGQGPSNYGYTF.

The table lists this clonotype with many counts. The chain links TRBV12-3 or TRBV12-4 to TRBJ2-3; the D is unclear. The CDR3 is made up of 12 amino acids. Between the trimmed V and J ends, which lost 3 bases and 5 bases, there was a span of 6 bases. The CDR3 DNA follows: TGTGCCAGCAGTTTTATGGGAGATACGCAGTATTTT. Its translation: CASSFMGDTQYF.

The chain carries TRBV29-1 and TRBJ2-1; no clear D gene. Trimming cost V 5 bases and J 12 bases, with 17 bases left between them. From germline, CDR1 is SQVTM and CDR2 ANQGSEA. The CDR3 length is 12 residues. CDR3 sequence reads: CSVRTLRIGQFF. The CDR3 coding sequence is TGCAGCGTTAGGACCCTTCGAATTGGGCAGTTCTTC.

The chain employs TRBV28 and TRBJ2-7; TRBD2 agrees at 7 bases. The CDR3 loop spans 14 amino acids. The V and J ends lost 6 bases and 0 bases, in that order; junction bases with no gene match: 5. CDR1 and CDR2 from the germline V gene are MDHEN and SYDVKM. The CDR3 sequence: CASRGGGNSYEQYF. DNA of the CDR3: TGTGCCAGCAGGGGCGGGGGAAACTCCTACGAGCAGTACTTC.

This clonotype came up a few times. The V call is TRBV12-3 or TRBV12-4, the J call TRBJ2-7; 10 bases map to TRBD2. V shed 3 bases, J shed 2 bases, and the junction held 7 bases outside the gene matches. The CDR3 has 16 amino acids. The CDR3 DNA follows: TGTGCCAGCAGTTTTTTAGCGGGGGGAACCACCTACGAGCAGTACTTC. It encodes CASSFLAGGTTYEQYF.

The chain couples TRBV6-5 to TRBJ2-1; D is perhaps TRBD2 (6 bases). Trimming stripped 2 bases from V and 7 bases from J, with 18 bases between. Germline CDR1 reads MNHEY; CDR2 reads SVGAGI. The CDR3 is 16 residues long. The CDR3 reads CASSYPPGQRVNEQFF. DNA for the CDR3: TGTGCCAGCAGTTACCCCCCTGGTCAGCGGGTGAATGAGCAGTTCTTC.

This chain uses TRBV9 with TRBJ2-1; D is ambiguous. Germline CDR1 is SGDLS and CDR2 is YYNGEE. Trimming cost V 4 bases and J 8 bases, with 10 bases left between them. The CDR3 contains 12 residues. CDR3 sequence reads: CASSPHYDEQFF. The CDR3 nucleotides are TGTGCCAGCAGCCCCCATTATGATGAGCAGTTCTTC. Using reference TRBV9 and TRBJ2-1 for the parts outside the CDR3, the full variable domain is DSGVTQTPKHLITATGQRVTLRCSPRSGDLSVYWYQQSLDQGLQFLIQYYNGEERAKGNILERFSAQQFPDLHSELNLSSLELGDSALYFCASSPHYDEQFFGPGTRLTVL.

The rearrangement joins TRBV24-1 to TRBJ2-7, with 10 bases lining up with TRBD1. The CDR3 extends over 14 amino acids. Germline V lookup: CDR1 KGHDR, CDR2 SFDVKD. V lost 5 bases to trimming and J lost 6 bases; unmatched junction nucleotides: 6. CDR3 nucleotides: TGTGCCACCAGTGCGACAGGGGGCCTCGGCGAGCAGTACTTC. This sequence encodes CATSATGGLGEQYF.

This clonotype was seen more than once but under ten times. The chain joins TRBV9 to TRBJ1-1, with 8 bases matching TRBD1. CDR3 length: 14 residues. Looked up from germline, CDR1 is SGDLS and CDR2 is YYNGEE. J gave up 10 bases and V 2 bases, and 10 bases lay outside the gene matches. CDR3: CASSVNSRGPRAFF. The CDR3 DNA reads TGTGCCAGCAGCGTCAACTCCAGGGGGCCAAGAGCTTTCTTT.

For this clonotype: Compared with germline, one end of the junction differs, possibly owing to a read error. The chain carries TRBV4-2 and TRBJ2-1; D unclear. This CDR3 comprises 13 residues. Germline V gene lookup returns CDR1 LGHNA and CDR2 YNFKEQ. The CDR3 reads CARSLGLINEQFF. CDR3 nucleotides: TGTGCCAGGAGCCTTGGGTTAATAAATGAGCAGTTCTTC.

The genes are TRBV2 and TRBJ2-1; possible D gene TRBD2, 6 bases. Trimming cost V 4 bases and J 3 bases, with 13 bases left between them. The CDR3 runs 15 residues. Germline CDR1 is SNHLY and CDR2 is FYNNEI. CDR3 coding DNA: TGTGCCAGCAGTGTACTAGCTGGGTTCTACAATGAGCAGTTCTTC. Amino acids: CASSVLAGFYNEQFF.

The chain carries TRBV24-1 and TRBJ2-5; 8 bases align to TRBD1. CDR1 and CDR2 from the germline V gene are KGHDR and SFDVKD. The CDR3 is 15 amino acids. The V and J ends lost 3 bases and 3 bases, in that order; junction bases with no gene match: 5. The DNA for the CDR3 is TGTGCCACCAGTGATCCGGGACAGGCTAAAGAGACCCAGTACTTC. Amino acids: CATSDPGQAKETQYF.

This clonotype was found a few times. The V call is TRBV7-2, the J call TRBJ2-2; D might be TRBD2 (5 bases). V lost 1 base to trimming and J lost 8 bases, with 11 bases between them. The length of the CDR3 is 14 residues. From germline, CDR1 is SGHTA and CDR2 FQGNSA. CDR3 sequence (DNA): TGTGCCAGCAGCTTAGTAATGGGAGCTGGGGAGCTGTTTTTT. Translated, it gives CASSLVMGAGELFF.

The J gene is TRBJ2-3, the V gene TRBV29-1; weak D call: TRBD2 (5 bases). This CDR3 is built from 15 residues. Trimming removed 7 bases from V and 2 bases from J, with 19 bases in between. From germline, CDR1 is SQVTM and CDR2 ANQGSEA. This CDR3 is CSALPRGGHTDTQYF. CDR3 nucleotide sequence: TGCAGCGCCCTACCGAGAGGAGGCCACACAGATACGCAGTATTTT.

Comments on this clonotype: A junction boundary mismatches the germline segment, possibly from a read error. J is TRBJ2-7 and V is TRBV28, with D unclear. The CDR3 length is 14 residues. Germline-derived CDR1 and CDR2 are MDHEN and SYDVKM. The CDR3 region has the DNA TGTGCCTGCAGTTTATTAGAAGTTACCCCCGAGCAGTACTTC. It codes for CACSLLEVTPEQYF.

The chain couples TRBV6-1 to TRBJ2-7; D is possibly TRBD1 (5 bases). The CDR3 sequence is 13 residues long. CDR1 and CDR2 from the germline V gene are MNHNS and SASEGT. V was trimmed by 0 bases and J by 5 bases, leaving 8 bases between them. CDR3 in amino acids: CASSEARGNEQYF. In DNA, the CDR3 is TGTGCCAGCAGTGAAGCAAGGGGAAACGAGCAGTACTTC.

A few counts support this clonotype. The chain links TRBV5-6 to TRBJ2-1; TRBD2 aligns across 13 bases. V was clipped by 7 bases and J by 12 bases; unmatched bases: 7. The CDR3 is made up of 13 amino acids. Looked up from germline, CDR1 is SGHDT and CDR2 is YYEEEE. The CDR3 coding sequence is TGTGCCAGCGCGGGACTAGCGGGGAGCCCGCAGTTCTTC. It codes for CASAGLAGSPQFF.

This chain links TRBV7-2 with TRBJ2-1; 10 bases line up with TRBD2. V shed 0 bases and J 4 bases; nucleotides not matched to a gene: 3. The CDR3 length is 16 residues. CDR1 and CDR2 from the germline V gene are SGHTA and FQGNSA. The CDR3 DNA sequence: TGTGCCAGCAGCTTAGCCGGGACTAGCGTATACAATGAGCAGTTCTTC. This gives the protein CASSLAGTSVYNEQFF.

This clonotype was counted ten times or more. The CDR3 coding sequence is TGTGCCAGCAGTCCCTCGAGGGAAAATGAAAAACTGTTTTTT. Residues: CASSPSRENEKLFF. The chain couples TRBV12-3 or TRBV12-4 to TRBJ1-4, with D unclear. The V end was cut by 5 bases, the J end by 5 bases, with 12 bases between. This CDR3 has 14 residues.